A single sample is the source of the 25 T cell receptor beta chains below, sequenced in a study of T cells in Graves' hyperthyroidism and ophthalmopathy. RNA transcripts served as the template for amplifying TCR beta CDR3 regions. The TCR CDR3 was amplified in a first-round RT-PCR using the HTBI primer set. TCRdb reprocessed the multiplex PCR reads via MiXCR and lists one record per CDR3 protein. The sample holds approximately 330,000 distinct CDR3 sequences, about 18% seen once. The sample comprised blood. The receptors here all came from a woman aged 45 to 65 with Graves' hyperthyroidism.

V gene TRBV6-1 combines with J gene TRBJ2-3; 7 positions match TRBD2. CDR3 size: 13 residues. From germline, CDR1 is MNHNS and CDR2 SASEGT. The junction had 4 bases not matched to a gene; V was cut back by 4 bases and J by 6 bases. The CDR3: CASSAAGVDTQYF. CDR3 in DNA: TGTGCCAGCAGTGCTGCGGGGGTGGATACGCAGTATTTT.

This clonotype was seen ten or more times. The J gene is TRBJ2-3, the V gene TRBV12-3 or TRBV12-4, with 9 nucleotides matching TRBD2. The CDR3 runs to 15 residues. The V segment lost 4 bases and the J segment 2 bases; nucleotides outside the gene matches: 4. The CDR3 DNA is TGTGCCAGCAGTTCGCTAGCGGGGATCACAGATACGCAGTATTTT. This encodes CASSSLAGITDTQYF.

This clonotype was detected ten times or more. The chain is built from TRBV27 and TRBJ2-1; the D gene could be TRBD1 or TRBD2 (6 bases each). The CDR3 sequence is 12 residues long. Germline-derived CDR1 and CDR2 are MNHEY and SMNVEV (reference sequence). Deletions cut 5 bases from V and 5 bases from J, with 7 bases between. As DNA, the CDR3 is TGTGCCAGCAGTAGGGGGGACAATGAGCAGTTCTTC. This sequence encodes CASSRGDNEQFF.

There are many counts of this clonotype. The chain links TRBV11-2 to TRBJ2-3, with 11 nucleotides matching TRBD2. The CDR3 consists of 18 residues. V lost 5 bases, J lost 3 bases, and 13 bases stayed unmatched. Germline V lookup: CDR1 SGHAT, CDR2 FQNNGV. CDR3: CASSHPRASGGRTDTQYF. The CDR3 DNA is TGTGCCAGCAGCCACCCCCGGGCTAGCGGGGGGAGGACAGATACGCAGTATTTT. Full variable domain (missing parts from reference TRBV11-2 and TRBJ2-3): EAGVAQSPRYKIIEKRQSVAFWCNPISGHATLYWYQQILGQGPKLLIQFQNNGVVDDSQLPKDRFSAERLKGVDSTLKIQPAKLEDSAVYLCASSHPRASGGRTDTQYFGPGTRLTVL.

Ten or more counts support this clonotype. One end of the junction does not line up with germline, which may come from a read error. The chain recombines TRBV5-1 with TRBJ2-1; no reliable D call. This CDR3 is built from 14 residues. From germline, CDR1 is SGHRS and CDR2 YFSETQ. The CDR3 DNA sequence: TGTGCCAGCAGTTTATCCGGCACATACAATGAGCAGTTCTTC. Protein product: CASSLSGTYNEQFF.

This clonotype has more than one count but fewer than ten. The chain carries TRBV5-1 and TRBJ2-2; no definite D call. Trimming stripped 1 base from V and 0 bases from J, with 10 bases between. CDR1 is SGHRS, CDR2 YFSETQ, per germline. This CDR3 contains 16 residues. For the CDR3, the DNA is TGCGCCAGCAGCTTGTTAACGGTCACGAACACCGGGGAGCTGTTTTTT. Its protein product is CASSLLTVTNTGELFF.

V and J are TRBV30 and TRBJ2-1; no clear D gene. The CDR3 has 14 residues. The germline V and J ends were trimmed by 5 bases and 0 bases, with 11 bases remaining between them. Looked up from germline, CDR1 is GTSNPN and CDR2 is SVGIG (reference sequence). The CDR3 sequence: CAWGRQGSYNEQFF. In DNA form, the CDR3 reads TGTGCCTGGGGCCGTCAAGGCTCCTACAATGAGCAGTTCTTC.

This clonotype showed up just a few times. The chain links TRBV10-3 to TRBJ1-1, with unresolved D. CDR1 ENHRY and CDR2 SYGVKD come from the germline V gene. The CDR3 is made up of 13 amino acids. Trimming stripped 10 bases from V and 1 base from J, with 13 bases between. The CDR3: CASRQVPNTEAFF. CDR3 coding DNA: TGTGCCAGCCGACAAGTACCGAACACTGAAGCTTTCTTT.

This clonotype was seen repeatedly, ten times or more. J is TRBJ2-7 and V is TRBV2, with D tentatively TRBD1 or TRBD2 (5 bases each). With 2 bases removed from V and 1 base from J, the gap between germline ends came to 9 bases. This CDR3 has 14 amino acids. Germline CDR1 and CDR2: SNHLY and FYNNEI. The CDR3 DNA reads as TGTGCCAGCAGTGAACGGGGCTTTTCCTACGAGCAGTACGTC. It is translated as CASSERGFSYEQYV.

This chain connects TRBV20-1 to TRBJ1-1; 8 nucleotides agree with TRBD1. The CDR3 is made up of 16 amino acids. CDR1 and CDR2 (germline): DFQATT, SNEGSKA (reference sequence). V gave up 5 bases and J gave up 7 bases; unmatched junction bases: 18. DNA for the CDR3: TGCAGTGCTTTAAGCCCGGGACAGGACCGGCGTGATGAAGCTTTCTTT. Amino acids: CSALSPGQDRRDEAFF.

This clonotype was detected many times. The V and J genes are TRBV12-3 or TRBV12-4 and TRBJ1-1; D is unresolved. The ends were cut back, 3 bases at V and 8 bases at J, with 13 bases in the middle. CDR3 length: 13 amino acids. This chain's CDR3 is CASSFGSSSEAFF. The CDR3 DNA sequence: TGTGCCAGCAGTTTCGGGTCTTCATCCGAAGCTTTCTTT.

This clonotype has a count of ten or more. V gene TRBV30 combines with J gene TRBJ1-2; the match to TRBD1 covers 11 bases. Germline loops: CDR1 GTSNPN, CDR2 SVGIG (reference sequence). V gave up 5 bases and J gave up 4 bases; unmatched junction bases: 0. This CDR3 region has 12 residues. CDR3 sequence reads: CAWGQGAYGYTF. CDR3 DNA: TGTGCCTGGGGACAGGGGGCCTATGGCTACACCTTC.

This clonotype showed up just a few times. This rearrangement joins TRBV6-1 to TRBJ2-3; D is tentatively TRBD1 or TRBD2 (6 bases each). This CDR3 is built from 15 residues. CDR1 is MNHNS, CDR2 SASEGT, per germline. Trimming removed 6 bases at V and 1 base at J, with 14 bases between. CDR3 coding DNA: TGTGCCAGCAGCGTAGCGAGGGGGGGCACAGATACGCAGTATTTT. This translates into CASSVARGGTDTQYF.

This clonotype was seen a handful of times. The V gene is TRBV7-2, the J gene TRBJ2-2, with 8 bases matching TRBD2. Looked up from germline, CDR1 is SGHTA and CDR2 is FQGNSA. The V and J ends lost 1 base and 3 bases, in that order; junction bases with no gene match: 7. This CDR3 has 17 amino acids. The CDR3: CASSLGVSGEHTGELFF. As DNA, the CDR3 is TGTGCCAGCAGCTTAGGGGTTAGCGGGGAGCACACCGGGGAGCTGTTTTTT.

This clonotype was seen many times. The chain has TRBV7-9 and TRBJ2-3; 7 nucleotides match TRBD1. This CDR3 has 12 amino acids. Trimming took 5 bases from V and 11 from J; bases not matched to a gene: 7. Germline V CDR1 and CDR2: SEHNR, FQNEAQ (reference sequence). Here the CDR3 DNA reads TGTGCCAGCAGCCCGAGGGACAGCTTGCAGTATTTT. Translation: CASSPRDSLQYF.

This clonotype was found many times. This chain connects TRBV10-3 to TRBJ1-5; D is undetermined. The V gene lost 2 bases and the J gene lost 0 bases, with 5 bases spanning the gap. This CDR3 contains 14 residues. Germline V gene sequence: CDR1 ENHRY, CDR2 SYGVKD. The CDR3 DNA follows: TGTGCCATCAGTGAGGCAGGTAGCAATCAGCCCCAGCATTTT. Translated: CAISEAGSNQPQHF.

The V gene is TRBV4-2, the J gene TRBJ2-1; 12 bases are shared with TRBD2. The J segment lost 0 bases and the V segment lost 1 base, leaving 13 bases of the junction unmatched. CDR1 and CDR2 (germline): LGHNA, YNFKEQ. CDR3 length equals 21 residues. Here the CDR3 DNA reads TGTGCCAGCAGCCAAGGAGGGACTAGCGGGTATAGGACCAGCTCCTACAATGAGCAGTTCTTC. Protein product: CASSQGGTSGYRTSSYNEQFF.

The chain recombines TRBV29-1 with TRBJ1-5; 12 positions agree with TRBD1. The V gene end was trimmed by 4 bases and the J gene end by 7 bases; junction bases not matched to a gene: 5. Germline CDR1 SQVTM, CDR2 ANQGSEA. The CDR3 has 14 residues. CDR3 loop: CSVAGTGGDQPQHF. The CDR3 DNA is TGCAGCGTTGCCGGGACAGGGGGCGACCAGCCCCAGCATTTT.

This clonotype was counted between two and nine times. CDR3 region: CASSPHGQDGYTF. DNA of the CDR3: TGTGCCAGCAGCCCACACGGGCAGGATGGCTACACCTTC. V is TRBV5-5 and J is TRBJ1-2; D not resolved. V was clipped by 4 bases and J by 6 bases, with 13 bases between them. CDR1 and CDR2 from the germline V gene are SGHKS and YYEKEE (reference sequence). The CDR3 extends over 13 amino acids.

The sample holds many counts of this clonotype. The rearrangement joins TRBV11-2 to TRBJ2-1; D is possibly TRBD2 (6 bases). In germline, CDR1 is SGHAT, CDR2 FQNNGV. This CDR3 contains 15 residues. With 1 base removed from V and 6 bases from J, the gap between germline ends came to 13 bases. This chain's CDR3 is CASSLAGTLINEQFF. The DNA for the CDR3 is TGTGCCAGCAGCTTAGCCGGGACTCTGATCAATGAGCAGTTCTTC. Combining the CDR3 with reference TRBV11-2 and TRBJ2-1 gives the whole variable domain EAGVAQSPRYKIIEKRQSVAFWCNPISGHATLYWYQQILGQGPKLLIQFQNNGVVDDSQLPKDRFSAERLKGVDSTLKIQPAKLEDSAVYLCASSLAGTLINEQFFGPGTRLTVL.

This clonotype was observed many times. The chain employs TRBV3-1 and TRBJ1-1, with a possible D match to TRBD1 (5 bases). The CDR3 loop spans 14 amino acids. V gave up 2 bases and J gave up 5 bases, with 12 bases separating them. Germline assignment: CDR1 LGHDT and CDR2 YNNKEL (reference sequence). CDR3 in DNA: TGTGCCAGCAGCCAATTGGGAGGGGAAACTGAAGCTTTCTTT. Translation: CASSQLGGETEAFF.

This clonotype showed up just a few times. The chain employs TRBV14 and TRBJ2-1, with D uncertain. Germline V CDR1 and CDR2: SGHDN, FVKESK. This CDR3 comprises 12 residues. Trimming removed 0 bases at V and 13 bases at J, with 10 bases between. CDR3 nucleotide sequence: TGTGCCAGCAGCCAAGAGGCAATGACACAGTTCTTC. It codes for CASSQEAMTQFF.

This chain uses TRBV3-1 with TRBJ2-7, with 7 bases matching TRBD1. Germline assignment: CDR1 LGHDT and CDR2 YNNKEL (reference sequence). The length of the CDR3 is 14 residues. V dropped 4 bases and J dropped 4; count of bases not matched to a gene: 7. The CDR3 DNA reads as TGTGCCAGCAGCCTTTCCGGGACAGAGTACGAGCAGTACGTC. It yields the protein CASSLSGTEYEQYV.

This clonotype was counted between two and nine times. V usage is TRBV27 and J usage is TRBJ1-6; TRBD1 agrees at 11 bases. The CDR3 extends over 15 amino acids. Losses at the gene ends were 0 bases for V and 10 bases for J; bases not matched to a gene: 2. Germline V CDR1 and CDR2: MNHEY, SMNVEV (reference sequence). As DNA, the CDR3 is TGTGCCAGCAGTTTATCAGGGACAGGGGGATCACCCCTCCACTTT. Its protein is CASSLSGTGGSPLHF.

A few counts support this clonotype. This sequence joins TRBV18 and TRBJ1-3; D gene ambiguous. The CDR3 consists of 15 residues. Germline V gives CDR1 KGHSH, CDR2 LQKENI. V lost 3 bases and J 0 bases, leaving 9 bases between the germline ends. In nucleotides, the CDR3 is TGTGCCAGCTCACCGATGGCAGTCTCTGGAAACACCATATATTTT. This encodes CASSPMAVSGNTIYF.